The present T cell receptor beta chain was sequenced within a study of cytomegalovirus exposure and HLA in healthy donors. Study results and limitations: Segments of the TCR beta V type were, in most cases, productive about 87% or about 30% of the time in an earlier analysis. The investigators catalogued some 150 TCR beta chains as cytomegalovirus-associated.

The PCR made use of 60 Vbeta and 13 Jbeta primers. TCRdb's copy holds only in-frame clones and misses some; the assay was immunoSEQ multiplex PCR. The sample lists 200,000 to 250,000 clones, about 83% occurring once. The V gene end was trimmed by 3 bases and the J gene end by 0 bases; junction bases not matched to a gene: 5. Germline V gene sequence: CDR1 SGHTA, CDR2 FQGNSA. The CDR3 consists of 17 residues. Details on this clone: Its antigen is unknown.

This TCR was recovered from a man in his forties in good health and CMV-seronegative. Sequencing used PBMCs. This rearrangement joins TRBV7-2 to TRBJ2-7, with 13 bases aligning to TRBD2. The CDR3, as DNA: TGTGCCAGCAGCTTCCGGACTAGCGGGGGCACCTCCTACGAGCAGTACTTC. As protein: CASSFRTSGGTSYEQYF.